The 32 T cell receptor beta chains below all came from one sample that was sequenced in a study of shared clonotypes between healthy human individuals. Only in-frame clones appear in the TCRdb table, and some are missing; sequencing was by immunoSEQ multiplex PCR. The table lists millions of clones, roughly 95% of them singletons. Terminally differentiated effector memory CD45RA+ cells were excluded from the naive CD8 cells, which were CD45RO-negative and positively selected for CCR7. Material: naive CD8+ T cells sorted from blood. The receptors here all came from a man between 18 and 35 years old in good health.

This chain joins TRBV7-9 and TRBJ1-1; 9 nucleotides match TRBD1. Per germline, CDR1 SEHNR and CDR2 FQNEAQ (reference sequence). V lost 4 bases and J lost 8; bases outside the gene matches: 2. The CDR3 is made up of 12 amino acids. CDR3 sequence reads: CASSSTGGEAFF. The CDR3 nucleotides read TGTGCCAGCAGCTCGACAGGGGGGGAAGCTTTCTTT. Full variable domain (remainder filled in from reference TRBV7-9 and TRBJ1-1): DTGVSQNPRHKITKRGQNVTFRCDPISEHNRLYWYRQTLGQGPEFLTYFQNEAQLEKSRLLSDRFSAERPKGSFSTLEIQRTEQGDSAMYLCASSSTGGEAFFGQGTRLTVV.

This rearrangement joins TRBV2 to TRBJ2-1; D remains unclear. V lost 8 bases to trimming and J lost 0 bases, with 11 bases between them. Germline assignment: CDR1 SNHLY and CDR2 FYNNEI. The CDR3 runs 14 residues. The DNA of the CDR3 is TGTGCCAGCCTAGACTCGAGCTCCTACAATGAGCAGTTCTTC. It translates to CASLDSSSYNEQFF.

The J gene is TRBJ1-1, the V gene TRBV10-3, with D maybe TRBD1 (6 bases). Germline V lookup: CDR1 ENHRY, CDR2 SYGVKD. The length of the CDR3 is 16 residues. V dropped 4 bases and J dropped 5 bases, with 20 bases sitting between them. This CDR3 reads CAISAAQGRSRTEAFF. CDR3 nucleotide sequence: TGTGCCATCAGTGCGGCGCAGGGGAGATCGAGGACTGAAGCTTTCTTT.

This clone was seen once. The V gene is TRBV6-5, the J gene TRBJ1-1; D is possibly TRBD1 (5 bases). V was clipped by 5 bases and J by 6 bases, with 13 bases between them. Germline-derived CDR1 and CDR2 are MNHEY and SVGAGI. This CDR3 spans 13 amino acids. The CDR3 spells CASSDSLSPEAFF. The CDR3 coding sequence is TGTGCCAGCAGTGACAGCTTAAGCCCTGAAGCTTTCTTT.

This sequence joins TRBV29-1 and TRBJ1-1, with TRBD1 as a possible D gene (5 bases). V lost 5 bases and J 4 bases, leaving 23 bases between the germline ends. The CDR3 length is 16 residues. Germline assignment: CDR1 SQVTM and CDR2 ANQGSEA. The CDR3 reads CSVPPFRAGHGTEAFF. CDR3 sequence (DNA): TGCAGCGTTCCCCCTTTCCGGGCAGGGCATGGCACTGAAGCTTTCTTT.

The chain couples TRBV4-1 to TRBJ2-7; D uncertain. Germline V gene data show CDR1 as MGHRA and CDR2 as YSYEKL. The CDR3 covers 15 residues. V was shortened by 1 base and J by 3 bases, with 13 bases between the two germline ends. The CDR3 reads CASSQVSLPDYEQYF. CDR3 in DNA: TGCGCCAGCAGCCAAGTCTCGTTGCCCGACTACGAGCAGTACTTC.

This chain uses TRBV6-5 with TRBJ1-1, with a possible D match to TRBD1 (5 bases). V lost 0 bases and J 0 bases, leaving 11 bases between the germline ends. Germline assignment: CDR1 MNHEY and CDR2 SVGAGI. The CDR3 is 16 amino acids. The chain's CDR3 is CASSYSRQIMNTEAFF. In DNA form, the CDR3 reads TGTGCCAGCAGTTACTCGAGACAGATCATGAACACTGAAGCTTTCTTT.

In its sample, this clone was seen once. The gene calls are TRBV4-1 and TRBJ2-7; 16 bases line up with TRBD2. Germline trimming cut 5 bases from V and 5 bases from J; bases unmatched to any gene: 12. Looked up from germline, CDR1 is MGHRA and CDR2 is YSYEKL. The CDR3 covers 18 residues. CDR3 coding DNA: TGCGCCAGCAGCGGGTTCTCTCCCGGGACTAGCGGGAGGGACGAGCAGTACTTC. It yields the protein CASSGFSPGTSGRDEQYF.

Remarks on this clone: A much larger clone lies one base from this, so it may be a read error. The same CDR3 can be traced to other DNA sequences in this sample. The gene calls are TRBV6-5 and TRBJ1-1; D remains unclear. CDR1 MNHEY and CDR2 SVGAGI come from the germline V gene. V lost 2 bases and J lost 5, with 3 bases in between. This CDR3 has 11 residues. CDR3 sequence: CASSYGTEAFF. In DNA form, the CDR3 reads TGTGCCAGCAGTTACGGAACTGAAGCTTTCTTT.

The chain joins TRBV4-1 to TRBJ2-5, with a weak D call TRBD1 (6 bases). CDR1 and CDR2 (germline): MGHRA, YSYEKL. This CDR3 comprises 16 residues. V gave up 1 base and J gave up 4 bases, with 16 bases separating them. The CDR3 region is CASSQAISPRGETQYF. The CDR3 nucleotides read TGCGCCAGCAGCCAAGCCATTTCCCCCAGGGGAGAGACCCAGTACTTC.

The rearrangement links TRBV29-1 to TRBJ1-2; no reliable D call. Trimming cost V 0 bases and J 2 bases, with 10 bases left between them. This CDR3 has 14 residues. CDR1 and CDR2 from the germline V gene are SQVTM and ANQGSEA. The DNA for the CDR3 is TGCAGCGTTGAAGATTTCCAGGAAAACTATGGCTACACCTTC. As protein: CSVEDFQENYGYTF. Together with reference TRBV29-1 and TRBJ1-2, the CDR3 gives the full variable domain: SAVISQKPSRDICQRGTSLTIQCQVDSQVTMMFWYRQQPGQSLTLIATANQGSEATYESGFVIDKFPISRPNLTFSTLTVSNMSPEDSSIYLCSVEDFQENYGYTFGSGTRLTVV.

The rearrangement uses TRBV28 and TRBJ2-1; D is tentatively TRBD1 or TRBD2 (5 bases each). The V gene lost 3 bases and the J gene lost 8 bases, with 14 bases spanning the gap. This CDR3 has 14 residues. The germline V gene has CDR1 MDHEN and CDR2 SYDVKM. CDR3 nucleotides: TGTGCCAGCAGTTTGTTGCAGGGAGTCGATGAGCAGTTCTTC. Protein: CASSLLQGVDEQFF.

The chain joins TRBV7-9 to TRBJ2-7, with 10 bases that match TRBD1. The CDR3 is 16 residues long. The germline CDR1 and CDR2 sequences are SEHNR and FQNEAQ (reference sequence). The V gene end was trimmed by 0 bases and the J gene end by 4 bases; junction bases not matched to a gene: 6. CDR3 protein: CASSLAGGQGVYEQYF. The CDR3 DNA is TGTGCCAGCAGCTTAGCGGGAGGACAGGGGGTGTACGAGCAGTACTTC.

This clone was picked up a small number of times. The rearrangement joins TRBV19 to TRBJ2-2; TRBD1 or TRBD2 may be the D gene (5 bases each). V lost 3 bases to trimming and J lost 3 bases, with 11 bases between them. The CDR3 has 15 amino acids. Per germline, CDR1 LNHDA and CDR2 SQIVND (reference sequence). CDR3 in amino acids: CASSIGTTYTGELFF. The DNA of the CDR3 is TGTGCCAGTAGTATCGGGACCACCTACACCGGGGAGCTGTTTTTT.

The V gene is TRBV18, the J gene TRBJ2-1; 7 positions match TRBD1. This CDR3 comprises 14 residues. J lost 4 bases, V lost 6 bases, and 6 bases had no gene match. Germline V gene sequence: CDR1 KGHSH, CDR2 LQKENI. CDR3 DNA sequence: TGTGCCAGCTCCCCCCGGGACAGATACAATGAGCAGTTCTTC. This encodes CASSPRDRYNEQFF.

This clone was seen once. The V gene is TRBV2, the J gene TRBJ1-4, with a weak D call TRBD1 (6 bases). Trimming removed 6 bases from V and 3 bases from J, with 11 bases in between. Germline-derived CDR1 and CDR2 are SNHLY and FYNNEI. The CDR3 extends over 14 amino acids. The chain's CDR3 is CASSARGPNEKLFF. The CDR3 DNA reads TGTGCCAGCAGCGCCAGGGGTCCTAATGAAAAACTGTTTTTT. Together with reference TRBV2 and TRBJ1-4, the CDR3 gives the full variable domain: EPEVTQTPSHQVTQMGQEVILRCVPISNHLYFYWYRQILGQKVEFLVSFYNNEISEKSEIFDDQFSVERPDGSNFTLKIRSTKLEDSAMYFCASSARGPNEKLFFGSGTQLSVL.

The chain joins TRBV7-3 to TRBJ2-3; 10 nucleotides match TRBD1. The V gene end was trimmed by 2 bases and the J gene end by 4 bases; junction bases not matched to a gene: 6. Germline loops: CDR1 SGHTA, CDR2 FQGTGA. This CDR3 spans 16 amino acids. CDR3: CASSLGTGVWSDTQYF. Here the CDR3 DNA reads TGTGCCAGCAGCTTAGGGACAGGGGTTTGGTCAGATACGCAGTATTTT.

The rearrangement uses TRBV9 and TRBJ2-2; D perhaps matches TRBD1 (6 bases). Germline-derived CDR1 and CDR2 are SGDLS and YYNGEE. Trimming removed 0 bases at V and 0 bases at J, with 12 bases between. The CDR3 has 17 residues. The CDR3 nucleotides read TGTGCCAGCAGCGTAGCTACGGCAGGGGCGAACACCGGGGAGCTGTTTTTT. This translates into CASSVATAGANTGELFF.

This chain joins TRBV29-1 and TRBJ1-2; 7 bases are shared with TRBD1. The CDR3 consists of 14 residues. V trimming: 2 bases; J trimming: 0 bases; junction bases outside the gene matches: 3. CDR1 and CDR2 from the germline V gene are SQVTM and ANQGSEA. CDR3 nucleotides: TGCAGCGTTGAACCCCAGGGGGCTAACTATGGCTACACCTTC. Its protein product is CSVEPQGANYGYTF.

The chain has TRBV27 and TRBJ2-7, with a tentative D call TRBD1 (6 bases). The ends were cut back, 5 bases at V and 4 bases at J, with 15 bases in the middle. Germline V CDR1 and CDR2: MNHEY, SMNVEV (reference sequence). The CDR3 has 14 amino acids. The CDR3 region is CASSLDSGVYEQYF. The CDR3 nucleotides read TGTGCCAGCAGTCTAGACTCAGGGGTATACGAGCAGTACTTC.

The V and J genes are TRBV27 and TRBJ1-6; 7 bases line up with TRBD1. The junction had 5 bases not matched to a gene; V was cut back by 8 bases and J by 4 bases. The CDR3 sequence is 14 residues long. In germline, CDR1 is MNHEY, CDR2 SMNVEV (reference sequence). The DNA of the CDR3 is TGTGCCAGCGCCGACAGGGCGTATAATTCACCCCTCCACTTT. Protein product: CASADRAYNSPLHF.

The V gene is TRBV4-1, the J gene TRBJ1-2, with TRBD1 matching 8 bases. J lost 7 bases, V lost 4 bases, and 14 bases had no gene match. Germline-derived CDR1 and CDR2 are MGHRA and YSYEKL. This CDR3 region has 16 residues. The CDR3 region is CASSLHRADRDRGYTF. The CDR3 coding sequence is TGCGCCAGCAGCCTACACCGCGCGGACAGGGATCGTGGCTACACCTTC.

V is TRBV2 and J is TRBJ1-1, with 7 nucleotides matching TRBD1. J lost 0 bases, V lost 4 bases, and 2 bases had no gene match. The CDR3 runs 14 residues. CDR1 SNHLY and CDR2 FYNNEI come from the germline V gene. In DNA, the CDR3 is TGTGCCAGCAGTGGCACAGGGGTGAACACTGAAGCTTTCTTT. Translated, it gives CASSGTGVNTEAFF.

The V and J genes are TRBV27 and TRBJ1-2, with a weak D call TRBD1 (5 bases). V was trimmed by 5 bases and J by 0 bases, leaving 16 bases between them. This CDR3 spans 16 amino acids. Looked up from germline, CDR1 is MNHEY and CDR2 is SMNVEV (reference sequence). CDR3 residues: CASSPSRGEANYGYTF. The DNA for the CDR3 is TGTGCCAGCAGTCCTTCCCGAGGGGAGGCTAACTATGGCTACACCTTC.

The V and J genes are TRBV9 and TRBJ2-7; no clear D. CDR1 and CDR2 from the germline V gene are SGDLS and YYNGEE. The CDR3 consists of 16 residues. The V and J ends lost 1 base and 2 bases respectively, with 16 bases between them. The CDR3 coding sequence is TGTGCCAGCAGCGTACTCCCCTCCGATGGGGCCTACGAGCAGTACTTC. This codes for CASSVLPSDGAYEQYF.

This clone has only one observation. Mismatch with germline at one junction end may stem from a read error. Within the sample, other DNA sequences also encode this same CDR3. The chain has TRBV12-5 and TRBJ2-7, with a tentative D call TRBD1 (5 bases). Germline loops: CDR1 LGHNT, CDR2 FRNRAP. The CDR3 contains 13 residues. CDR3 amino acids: CASGLGQSYEQYF. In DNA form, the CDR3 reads TGTGCTAGTGGCTTGGGGCAGTCTTACGAGCAGTACTTC.

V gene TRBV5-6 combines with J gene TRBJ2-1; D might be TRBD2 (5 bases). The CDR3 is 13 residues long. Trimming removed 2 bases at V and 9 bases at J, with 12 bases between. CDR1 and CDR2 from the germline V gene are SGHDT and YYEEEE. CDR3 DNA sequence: TGTGCCAGCAGCTTAGGCGGGTCTAGTGAGCAGTTCTTC. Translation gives CASSLGGSSEQFF.

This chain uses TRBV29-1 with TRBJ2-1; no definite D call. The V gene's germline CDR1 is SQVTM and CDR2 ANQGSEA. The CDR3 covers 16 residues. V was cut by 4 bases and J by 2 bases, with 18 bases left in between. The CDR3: CSVVDLGTVAYNEQFF. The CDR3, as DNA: TGCAGCGTTGTTGACTTGGGAACAGTAGCCTACAATGAGCAGTTCTTC.

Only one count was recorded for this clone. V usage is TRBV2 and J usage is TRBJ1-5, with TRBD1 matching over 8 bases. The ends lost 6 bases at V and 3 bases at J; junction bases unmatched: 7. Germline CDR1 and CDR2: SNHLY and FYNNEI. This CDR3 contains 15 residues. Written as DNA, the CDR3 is TGTGCCAGCAGAAAGACAGGGGTAGTCAATCAGCCCCAGCATTTT. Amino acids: CASRKTGVVNQPQHF.

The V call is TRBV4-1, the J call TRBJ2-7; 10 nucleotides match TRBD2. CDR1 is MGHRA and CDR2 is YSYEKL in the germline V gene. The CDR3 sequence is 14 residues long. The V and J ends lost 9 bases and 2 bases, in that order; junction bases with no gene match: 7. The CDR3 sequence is CASGTSGAPYEQYF. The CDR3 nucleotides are TGCGCCAGTGGAACTAGCGGGGCTCCCTACGAGCAGTACTTC.

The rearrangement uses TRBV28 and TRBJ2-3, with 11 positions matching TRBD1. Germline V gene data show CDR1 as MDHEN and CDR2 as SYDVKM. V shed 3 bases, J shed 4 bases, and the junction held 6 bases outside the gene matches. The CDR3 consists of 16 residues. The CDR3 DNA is TGTGCCAGCAGTTTCGGGACAGGGGGTTTTGCAGATACGCAGTATTTT. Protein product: CASSFGTGGFADTQYF.

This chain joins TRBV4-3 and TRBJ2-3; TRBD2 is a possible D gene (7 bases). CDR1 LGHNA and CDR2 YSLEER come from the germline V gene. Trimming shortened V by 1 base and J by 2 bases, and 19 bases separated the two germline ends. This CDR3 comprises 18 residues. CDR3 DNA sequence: TGCGCCAGCAGCCAAGTATTATTAGGGGAGGGACACACAGATACGCAGTATTTT. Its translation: CASSQVLLGEGHTDTQYF.